This T cell receptor beta chain was sequenced in a study of T cells in Graves' hyperthyroidism and ophthalmopathy. Study-level results: Most thyroid clonotypes expanded above 0.001 appeared in blood too. The model forecast ophthalmopathy, anticipating it by a median roughly 6.3 months before onset.

Regions amplified from RNA transcripts were the TCR beta CDR3 regions. During a first-round RT-PCR of the TCR CDR3, the HTBI primer set was used. Each CDR3 protein gets one entry after TCRdb re-called the multiplex PCR reads with MiXCR. The sample has 300,000 to 400,000 distinct CDR3 sequences, about 13% seen once. This CDR3 is 13 amino acids long. Germline trimming cut 7 bases from V and 4 bases from J; bases unmatched to any gene: 1. This clonotype was picked up many times. Antigen unknown. Researchers barred patients who had uncontrolled infection, other autoimmune disease, pregnancy or lactation. Around 10 ml fresh peripheral blood yielded the PBMCs.

The sequenced material came from blood. The TCR originated in a woman younger than 35 with Graves' hyperthyroidism. The chain carries TRBV12-3 or TRBV12-4 and TRBJ2-2, with TRBD1 matching over 9 bases. In DNA form, the CDR3 reads TGTGCCAGCACGACAGGGGGCACCGGGGAGCTGTTTTTT. Translation gives CASTTGGTGELFF.